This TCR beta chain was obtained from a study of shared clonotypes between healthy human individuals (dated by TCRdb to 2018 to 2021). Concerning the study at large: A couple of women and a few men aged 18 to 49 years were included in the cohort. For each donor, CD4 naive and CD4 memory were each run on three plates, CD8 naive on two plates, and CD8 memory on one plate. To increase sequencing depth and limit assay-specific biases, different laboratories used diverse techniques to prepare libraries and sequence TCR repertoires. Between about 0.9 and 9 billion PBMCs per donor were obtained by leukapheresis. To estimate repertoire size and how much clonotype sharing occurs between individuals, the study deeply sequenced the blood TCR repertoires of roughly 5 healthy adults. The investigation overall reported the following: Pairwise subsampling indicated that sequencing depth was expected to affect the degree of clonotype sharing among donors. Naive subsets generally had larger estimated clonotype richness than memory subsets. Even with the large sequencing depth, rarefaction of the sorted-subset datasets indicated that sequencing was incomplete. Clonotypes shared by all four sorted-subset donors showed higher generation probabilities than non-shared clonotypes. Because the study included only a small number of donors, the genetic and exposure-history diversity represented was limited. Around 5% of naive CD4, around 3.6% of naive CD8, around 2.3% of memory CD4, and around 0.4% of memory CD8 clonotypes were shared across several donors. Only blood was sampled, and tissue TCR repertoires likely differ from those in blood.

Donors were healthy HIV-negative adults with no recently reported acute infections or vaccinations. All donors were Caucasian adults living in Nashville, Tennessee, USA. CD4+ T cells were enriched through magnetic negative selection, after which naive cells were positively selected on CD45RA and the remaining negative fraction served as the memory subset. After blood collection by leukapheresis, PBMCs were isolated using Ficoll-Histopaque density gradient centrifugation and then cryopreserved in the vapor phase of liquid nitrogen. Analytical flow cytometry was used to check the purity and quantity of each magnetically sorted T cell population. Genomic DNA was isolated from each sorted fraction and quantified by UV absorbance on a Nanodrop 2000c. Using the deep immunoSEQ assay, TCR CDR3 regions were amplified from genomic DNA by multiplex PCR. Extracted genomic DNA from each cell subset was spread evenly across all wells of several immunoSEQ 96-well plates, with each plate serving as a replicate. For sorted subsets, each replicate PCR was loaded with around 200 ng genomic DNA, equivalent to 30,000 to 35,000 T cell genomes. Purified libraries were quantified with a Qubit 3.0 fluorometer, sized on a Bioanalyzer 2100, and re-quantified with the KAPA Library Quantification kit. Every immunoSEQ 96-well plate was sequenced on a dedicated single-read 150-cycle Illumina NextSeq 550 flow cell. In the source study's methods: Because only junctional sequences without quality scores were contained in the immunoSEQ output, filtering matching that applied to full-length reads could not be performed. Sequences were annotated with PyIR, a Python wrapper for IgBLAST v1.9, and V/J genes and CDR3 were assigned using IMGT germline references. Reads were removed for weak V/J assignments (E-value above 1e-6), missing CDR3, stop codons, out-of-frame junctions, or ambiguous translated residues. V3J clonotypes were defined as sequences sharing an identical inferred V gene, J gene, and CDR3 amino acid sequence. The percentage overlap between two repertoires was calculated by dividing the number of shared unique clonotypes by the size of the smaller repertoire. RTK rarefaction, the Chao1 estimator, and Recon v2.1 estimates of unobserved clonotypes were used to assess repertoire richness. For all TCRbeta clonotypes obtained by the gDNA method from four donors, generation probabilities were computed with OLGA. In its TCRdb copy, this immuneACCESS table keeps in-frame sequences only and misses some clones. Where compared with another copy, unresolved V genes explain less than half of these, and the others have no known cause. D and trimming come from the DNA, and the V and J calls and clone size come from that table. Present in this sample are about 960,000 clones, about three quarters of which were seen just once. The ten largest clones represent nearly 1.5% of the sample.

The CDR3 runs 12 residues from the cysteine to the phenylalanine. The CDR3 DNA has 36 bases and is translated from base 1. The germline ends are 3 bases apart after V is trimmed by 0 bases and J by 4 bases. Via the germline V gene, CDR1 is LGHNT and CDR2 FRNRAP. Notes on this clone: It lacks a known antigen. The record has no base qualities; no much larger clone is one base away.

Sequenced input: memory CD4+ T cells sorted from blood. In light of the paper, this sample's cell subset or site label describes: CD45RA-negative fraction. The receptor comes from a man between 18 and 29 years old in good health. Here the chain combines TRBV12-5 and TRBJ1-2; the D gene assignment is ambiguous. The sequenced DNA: TGTGCTAGTGGTTTGGTCGGCTATGGCTACACCTTC. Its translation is CASGLVGYGYTF.